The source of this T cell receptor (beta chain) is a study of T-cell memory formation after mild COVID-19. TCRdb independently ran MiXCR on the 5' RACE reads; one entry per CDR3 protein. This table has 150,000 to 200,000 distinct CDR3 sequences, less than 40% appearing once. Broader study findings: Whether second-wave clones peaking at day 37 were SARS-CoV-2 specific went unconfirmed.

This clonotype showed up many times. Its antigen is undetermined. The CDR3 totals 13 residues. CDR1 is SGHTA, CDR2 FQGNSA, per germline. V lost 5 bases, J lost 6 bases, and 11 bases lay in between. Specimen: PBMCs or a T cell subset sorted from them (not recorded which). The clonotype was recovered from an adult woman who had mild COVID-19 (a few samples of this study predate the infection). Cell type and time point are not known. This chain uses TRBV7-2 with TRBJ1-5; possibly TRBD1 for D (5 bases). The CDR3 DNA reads TGTGCCAGCAGCCCGGGGCGCGTTCAGCCCCAGCATTTT. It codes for CASSPGRVQPQHF.